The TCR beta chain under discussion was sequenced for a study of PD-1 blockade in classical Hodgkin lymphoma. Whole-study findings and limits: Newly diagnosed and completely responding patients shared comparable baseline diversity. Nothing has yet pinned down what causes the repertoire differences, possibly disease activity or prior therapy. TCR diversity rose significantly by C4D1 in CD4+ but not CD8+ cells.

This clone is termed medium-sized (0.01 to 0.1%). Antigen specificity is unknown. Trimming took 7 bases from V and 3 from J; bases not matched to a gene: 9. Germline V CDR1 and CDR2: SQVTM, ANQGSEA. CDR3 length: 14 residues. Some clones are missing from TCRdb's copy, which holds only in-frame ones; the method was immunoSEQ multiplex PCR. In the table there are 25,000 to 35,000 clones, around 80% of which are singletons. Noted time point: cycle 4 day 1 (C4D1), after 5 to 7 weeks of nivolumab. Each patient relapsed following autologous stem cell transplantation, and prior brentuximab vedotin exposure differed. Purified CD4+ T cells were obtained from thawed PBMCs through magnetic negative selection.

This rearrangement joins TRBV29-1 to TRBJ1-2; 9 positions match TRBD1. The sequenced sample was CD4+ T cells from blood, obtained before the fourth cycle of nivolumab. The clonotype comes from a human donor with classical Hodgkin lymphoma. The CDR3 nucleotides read TGCAGCGAAGACCGGGACAGGGACCACTATGGCTACACCTTC. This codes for CSEDRDRDHYGYTF.